The 8 T cell receptor beta chains listed next were all sequenced from one sample in a study of beta chain features in type 1 diabetes. Expressed TCRB transcripts were sequenced after all isolated RNA was converted to cDNA. Libraries were prepared by immunoSEQ multiplex PCR; TCRdb keeps only in-frame clonotypes and omits some of them. This table has a few hundred thousand clones, less than 35% appearing once. Sequencing was done on a sample of central memory CD4+ T cells from blood. These receptors came from a man aged 30-40 years in good health.

J is TRBJ1-1 and V is TRBV6-5; possibly TRBD1 for D (5 bases). The V gene's germline CDR1 is MNHEY and CDR2 SVGAGI. The CDR3 is made up of 13 amino acids. Between the trimmed V and J ends, which lost 6 bases and 5 bases, there was a span of 13 bases. CDR3: CASSPNRGTEAFF. The DNA of the CDR3 is TGTGCCAGCAGCCCCAATAGGGGAACTGAAGCTTTCTTT.

There are a few counts of this clone. The chain links TRBV19 to TRBJ1-4; TRBD1 aligns across 9 bases. CDR3 length equals 12 residues. The junction had 6 bases not matched to a gene; V was cut back by 11 bases and J by 8 bases. Germline V gene lookup returns CDR1 LNHDA and CDR2 SQIVND (reference sequence). In DNA, the CDR3 is TGTGCCTTGCGGACAGGGGACGAAAAACTGTTTTTT. Translation: CALRTGDEKLFF.

This clone was observed many times. This CDR3 is also generated by other DNA sequences in the sample. This chain connects TRBV11-2 to TRBJ2-7, with 7 positions matching TRBD1. The CDR3 has 14 residues. Germline V gene data show CDR1 as SGHAT and CDR2 as FQNNGV. The V and J ends lost 5 bases and 4 bases, in that order; junction bases with no gene match: 8. The CDR3 DNA sequence: TGTGCCAGCAGCCCCGACAGGGCCACGTACGAGCAGTACTTC. It translates to CASSPDRATYEQYF.

This clone was seen more than once but under ten times. The rearrangement joins TRBV5-1 to TRBJ2-5; D might be TRBD1 (6 bases). The V end lost 7 bases, the J end lost 5 bases, and 15 bases lay between the germline ends. Germline CDR1 SGHRS, CDR2 YFSETQ. The CDR3 has 13 amino acids. The CDR3 DNA reads TGCGCCAGCGATCAGGGGCGCGGCGAGACCCAGTACTTC. This translates into CASDQGRGETQYF.

This clone was picked up a small number of times. The V call is TRBV7-2, the J call TRBJ2-5; D perhaps matches TRBD1 (6 bases). Per germline, CDR1 SGHTA and CDR2 FQGNSA. Between the trimmed V and J ends, which lost 6 bases and 4 bases, there was a span of 12 bases. The CDR3 is 13 residues long. The CDR3 protein is CASSSPGVETQYF. CDR3 nucleotide sequence: TGTGCCAGCAGTTCACCAGGGGTAGAGACCCAGTACTTC.

The chain employs TRBV7-2 and TRBJ1-2, with 10 bases fitting TRBD1. Germline CDR1 is SGHTA and CDR2 is FQGNSA. The CDR3 runs to 15 residues. Trimming took 5 bases from V and 7 from J; bases not matched to a gene: 10. This chain's CDR3 is CASSPDRGKFVGYTF. CDR3 DNA sequence: TGTGCCAGCAGCCCGGACAGGGGGAAGTTTGTTGGCTACACCTTC. The full variable domain, rest sourced from reference TRBV7-2 and TRBJ1-2, is GAGVSQSPSNKVTEKGKDVELRCDPISGHTALYWYRQSLGQGLEFLIYFQGNSAPDKSGLPSDRFSAERTGGSVSTLTIQRTQQEDSAVYLCASSPDRGKFVGYTFGSGTRLTVV.

This clone appeared a few times. The chain recombines TRBV29-1 with TRBJ1-2; D remains unclear. From germline, CDR1 is SQVTM and CDR2 ANQGSEA. The CDR3 spans 10 residues. V dropped 7 bases and J dropped 8 bases, with 11 bases sitting between them. CDR3 sequence: CSAPGEGYTF. Written as DNA, the CDR3 is TGCAGCGCTCCTGGTGAGGGCTACACCTTC. Variable domain in full (rest from reference TRBV29-1 and TRBJ1-2): SAVISQKPSRDICQRGTSLTIQCQVDSQVTMMFWYRQQPGQSLTLIATANQGSEATYESGFVIDKFPISRPNLTFSTLTVSNMSPEDSSIYLCSAPGEGYTFGSGTRLTVV.

Only a few counts were recorded for this clone. The genes are TRBV7-2 and TRBJ2-5, with TRBD2 matching 14 bases. The CDR3 extends over 15 amino acids. Germline V lookup: CDR1 SGHTA, CDR2 FQGNSA. The ends lost 5 bases at V and 6 bases at J; junction bases unmatched: 5. CDR3 loop: CASSAGTSGSKTQYF. CDR3 DNA: TGTGCCAGCAGCGCAGGGACTAGCGGGAGTAAGACCCAGTACTTC.